The rows below give T cell receptor beta chains drawn from one sample of a study of blood T cell repertoires in COVID-19. The table came from immunoSEQ multiplex PCR; TCRdb's copy has only in-frame clones and leaves some out. The sample yields about 76,000 clones, less than 95% seen once. What was sequenced was peripheral blood. The receptors were sampled from a woman between 50 and 59 years old in a cohort sampled during active COVID-19. CDR3s include the opening cysteine and the closing phenylalanine or tryptophan. The order of the fields is J gene, V gene, D gene, clone size, CDR3 DNA, CDR3 protein. D genes are given only for firm matches. Not every row has a clone size; where given, it reads once, few, many or a size class.

>TRBJ1-1|TRBV5-1|NA|NA
TGCGCCAGCAGCGCCACAGGGAACACTGAAGCTTTCTTT
CASSATGNTEAFF
>TRBJ2-7|TRBV28|NA|NA
TGTGCCAGCAGTCTCCTATACGAGCAGTACTTC
CASSLLYEQYF
>TRBJ2-1|TRBV24-1|TRBD1|NA
TGTGCCACCAGTGACGGACAGGGTTGGGAGCAGTTCTTC
CATSDGQGWEQFF
>TRBJ2-7|TRBV30|TRBD2|NA
TGTGCCTGGAGTGAAGGGCTAGCGGGAAGAAACGAGCAGTACTTC
CAWSEGLAGRNEQYF
>TRBJ2-7|TRBV28|NA|once
TGTGCCAGCAGTTTAGCAGGCTCCTACGAGCAGTACTTC
CASSLAGSYEQYF
>TRBJ2-7|TRBV28|NA|NA
TGTGCCAGCAGCGAGGCTACAGGGATCTACGAGCAGTACTTC
CASSEATGIYEQYF
>TRBJ1-2|TRBV4-2|NA|NA
TGTGCCAGCAGCCAAGTTTCCGATAGTAACTATGGCTACACCTTC
CASSQVSDSNYGYTF
>TRBJ2-5|TRBV6-5|NA|NA
TGTGCCAGCAGAGAGCCGGGTTTTTACCAAGAGACCCAGTACTTC
CASREPGFYQETQYF
>TRBJ1-4|TRBV28|TRBD1|once
TGTGCCATCCTCCTCACCGGGACAGGAAATGAAAAACTGTTTTTT
CAILLTGTGNEKLFF
>TRBJ2-7|TRBV2|NA|NA
TGTGCCAGCAGTGAACAATCCTACGAGCAGTACTTC
CASSEQSYEQYF
>TRBJ2-6|TRBV7-9|TRBD1|NA
TGTGCCAGCAGCTACATGGGACAGGGACTTGGGTCTGGGGCCAACGTCCTGACTTTC
CASSYMGQGLGSGANVLTF
>TRBJ1-1|TRBV9|TRBD1|NA
TGTGCCAGCAGCGCCCAGGACAGGGGGAACACTGAAGCTTTCTTT
CASSAQDRGNTEAFF
>TRBJ2-1|TRBV9|NA|NA
TGTGCCAGCAGCCTGGCGGGCAGGCGGGACTACAATGAGCAGTTCTTC
CASSLAGRRDYNEQFF
>TRBJ2-3|TRBV30|TRBD2|NA
TGTGCCTGGGCGGGAGCCACAGATACGCAGTATTTT
CAWAGATDTQYF
>TRBJ2-1|TRBV9|NA|NA
TGTGCCAGCAGCGTTCAGATCTTCGATGAGCAGTTCTTC
CASSVQIFDEQFF
>TRBJ1-2|TRBV6-6|TRBD1|NA
TGTGCCAGCAGCTCCGGTGGACAGGGGAACTATGGCTACACCTTC
CASSSGGQGNYGYTF
>TRBJ2-1|TRBV5-6|NA|few
TGTGCCAGCAGCTTGGGCAGCTACAATGAGCAGTTCTTC
CASSLGSYNEQFF
>TRBJ1-6|TRBV5-4|NA|NA
TGTGCCAGCAGCTTGGGAGGGGGGGGCTATAATTCACCCCTCCACTTT
CASSLGGGGYNSPLHF
>TRBJ2-7|TRBV5-1|TRBD2|NA
TGCGCCAGCAGCTTGAGCGGGAGGAGCTACGAGCAGTACTTC
CASSLSGRSYEQYF
>TRBJ2-1|TRBV3-1/TRBV3-2|TRBD2|few
TGTGCCAGCAGCCAAGGGTGGGCGGGAGGAAGGGAGGAGCAGTTCTTC
CASSQGWAGGREEQFF
>TRBJ1-1|TRBV3-1/TRBV3-2|NA|NA
TGTGCCAGCAGCCAAGCGGTCACTGAAGCTTTCTTT
CASSQAVTEAFF
>TRBJ2-2|TRBV5-1|TRBD1|NA
TGCGCCAGCAGCTCTACAGGGGACACCGGGGAGCTGTTTTTT
CASSSTGDTGELFF
>TRBJ1-2|TRBV11-2|TRBD1|NA
TGTGCCAGCAGCTTAGGACGACAGGGAAGGGGTGGCTACACCTTC
CASSLGRQGRGGYTF
>TRBJ1-2|TRBV5-1|NA|NA
TGCGCCAGCAGCGCTGGACAGTTCGAGGGGGACTATGGCTACACCTTC
CASSAGQFEGDYGYTF
>TRBJ2-1|TRBV10-3|TRBD2|NA
TGTGCCATCAAAGTCTCGACTAGCGGGCCTCATGAGCAGTTCTTC
CAIKVSTSGPHEQFF
>TRBJ2-5|TRBV24-1|TRBD2|NA
TGTGCCACCAGTGATTTAAAGAGCGGGAACTCGGAGACCCAGTACTTC
CATSDLKSGNSETQYF
>TRBJ1-2|TRBV20-1|NA|NA
TGCAGTGCCTTACATACCTATGGCTACACCTTC
CSALHTYGYTF
>TRBJ2-3|TRBV7-3|NA|NA
TGTGCCAGCAGCCCAACTACGGTACGAACAGATACGCAGTATTTT
CASSPTTVRTDTQYF
>TRBJ2-7|TRBV4-2|TRBD2|NA
TGTGCCAGCAGCCAAGTCTTCACTAGCGGGATGAGCTCCTACGAGCAGTACTTC
CASSQVFTSGMSSYEQYF
>TRBJ2-1|TRBV28|TRBD1|NA
TGTGCCAGCAGTTTACGGACAGGGGACTACAATGAGCAGTTCTTC
CASSLRTGDYNEQFF
>TRBJ2-5|TRBV18|NA|once
TGTGCCAGCTCACCACCGGCAGGAGAGACCCAGTACTTC
CASSPPAGETQYF
>TRBJ2-1|TRBV27|TRBD2|NA
TGTGCCAGCACCGGACTAGCGGGAGGGAATTCCTACAATGAGCAGTTCTTC
CASTGLAGGNSYNEQFF
>TRBJ2-3|TRBV2|TRBD2|few
TGTGCCAGCGGATTCCTGACCTGGGGGGGGGACCCTAGCACAGATACGCAGTATTTT
CASGFLTWGGDPSTDTQYF
>TRBJ1-5|TRBV5-5|NA|NA
TGTGCCAGCAGCTTAACGGTTACAGGAATTTTTCAGCCCCAGCATTTT
CASSLTVTGIFQPQHF
>TRBJ1-1|TRBV5-8|NA|NA
TGTGCCAGCAGCTTGACTGACAGGAACACTGAAGCTTTCTTT
CASSLTDRNTEAFF
>TRBJ2-5|TRBV10-3|TRBD2|few
TGTGCCATCAGTGGCGGGAGGTCACAAGAGACCCAGTACTTC
CAISGGRSQETQYF
>TRBJ2-2|TRBV24-1|TRBD2|NA
TGTGCCACCAGTGATTTTGGGCTAGCGGGGAACACCGGGGAGCTGTTTTTT
CATSDFGLAGNTGELFF
>TRBJ1-1|TRBV30|TRBD1|NA
TGTGCCTGGAGACTACAGGGGATGAACACTGAAGCTTTCTTT
CAWRLQGMNTEAFF
>TRBJ1-2|TRBV5-1|TRBD1|NA
TGCGCCAGCAGCCCCGAGGGACAGTTCTATGGCTACACCTTC
CASSPEGQFYGYTF
>TRBJ2-1|TRBV24-1|NA|once
TGTGCCACCAGTGATTCCGGAGCGGACCTTGGTCATGAGCAGTTCTTC
CATSDSGADLGHEQFF
>TRBJ2-1|TRBV5-1|NA|few
TGCGCCAGCAGCTTGCCTTCTTACAATGAGCAGTTCTTC
CASSLPSYNEQFF
>TRBJ2-3|TRBV5-1|NA|NA
TGCGCCACCAAAGAACGAGCTAGCGGCACAGATACGCAGTATTTT
CATKERASGTDTQYF
>TRBJ2-1|TRBV29-1|TRBD2|NA
TGCAGCGTTGACTACCAGCGGGATACTTCCTACAATGAGCAGTTCTTC
CSVDYQRDTSYNEQFF
>TRBJ2-3|TRBV29-1|TRBD2|NA
TGCAGCGTTGGATTGGAGACTAGCGCCTCAGATACGCAGTATTTT
CSVGLETSASDTQYF
>TRBJ2-7|TRBV6-5|TRBD2|few
TGTGCCAGCAGGGCTAGCGGGAGGGCGTGGGAGCAGTACTTC
CASRASGRAWEQYF
>TRBJ2-1|TRBV9|NA|NA
TGTGCCAGCAGCGTAGCGAGGGCTAGCTCCCCCTTCGACCATGAGCAGTTCTTC
CASSVARASSPFDHEQFF
>TRBJ2-3|TRBV10-2|TRBD2|NA
TGCGCCAGCAGTGATATCCTAGGGACTAGCGGGAGGTATACGCAGTATTTT
CASSDILGTSGRYTQYF
>TRBJ2-3|TRBV29-1|NA|NA
TGCAGCGTTGAAAGCGCAGATACGCAGTATTTT
CSVESADTQYF
>TRBJ2-7|TRBV7-3|TRBD2|NA
TGTGCCAGCAGCTTAAAACCAGCGGGGGGCTGGGAGCAGTACTTC
CASSLKPAGGWEQYF
>TRBJ1-1|TRBV6-5|NA|NA
TGTGCCAGCAGCGGACAGTTCGACACTGAAGCTTTCTTT
CASSGQFDTEAFF
>TRBJ2-3|TRBV27|NA|once
TGTGCCAGCAGTTTAGGCGATACGCAGTATTTT
CASSLGDTQYF
>TRBJ1-2|TRBV7-9|TRBD1|NA
TGTGCCAGCAGCTCAGGGGGCGACTATGGCTACACCTTC
CASSSGGDYGYTF
>TRBJ1-4|TRBV28|NA|NA
TGTGCCAGCAGTTCCCCGGTTGGGGGCAGTGAAAAACTGTTTTTT
CASSSPVGGSEKLFF
>TRBJ1-2|TRBV5-6|TRBD1|NA
TGTGCCAGCAGCTTCCCGGGACAGGGGAACTATGGCTACACCTTC
CASSFPGQGNYGYTF
>TRBJ1-5|TRBV19|NA|few
TGTGCCAGTAGTCCGACAGCATTCTATAGCAATCAGCCCCAGCATTTT
CASSPTAFYSNQPQHF
>TRBJ2-5|TRBV21-1|NA|NA
TGTGCCAGCAGCAAGGAGTTGGGACAGGGGGCGAGGCTCCAAGAGACCCAGTACTTC
CASSKELGQGARLQETQYF